Listed below are T cell receptor beta chains from one sample, sequenced in a study of identical twins. Each CDR3 protein is one row after TCRdb ran MiXCR on the 5' RACE reads. The profile shows approximately 1.8 million distinct CDR3 sequences, more than 30% of them singletons. Sequenced sample: cord blood. The receptor set was obtained from a newborn girl in good health. CDR3s include the opening cysteine and the closing phenylalanine or tryptophan.

v_gene	CDR3aa
TRBV5-1	CASNPRGQETQYF
TRBV20-1	CSAVVYRGAQETQFF
TRBV7-9	CASGPGLDYGYTF
TRBV4-2	CASSQGKGLAGAEQYF
TRBV27	CASSGRTNVPYEQYF
TRBV20-1	CSARTHPGTANSPLHF
TRBV6-6	CASSYSLGLNTGELFF
TRBV2	CASRRKNQPQHF
TRBV2	CASSGSSFGELFF
TRBV2	CASTQTAYNEQFF
TRBV12-3/TRBV12-4	CASSFGTSGRRGQETQYF
TRBV27	CASSVGGSNEQFF
TRBV12-3/TRBV12-4	CASSSDRREQFF
TRBV12-3/TRBV12-4	CASSLAGEWPQHF
TRBV20-1	CSAIAVAGGTSTDTQYF
TRBV29-1	CSVEGEAANNEQFF
TRBV10-3	CAISGDVGSYDYTF
TRBV12-3/TRBV12-4	CASGGQGGMEPQHF
TRBV12-3/TRBV12-4	CASSWIAGTDTQYF
TRBV6-1	CASRTGGELFF
TRBV10-3	CAISGGQGGDTQYF
TRBV28	CASSFWGQVGTQYF
TRBV20-1	CSASRDRGSSQPQHF
TRBV10-3	CAIGGNGPQHF
TRBV27	CASSWDSGDTIYF
TRBV29-1	CSAASGRVYNEQYF
TRBV11-1	CASSLGASGADTQYF
TRBV20-1	CSARTGRGIQFF
TRBV9	CASNPISGLAAEQFF
TRBV4-2	CASSHTASNTGELFF
TRBV7-2	CAGSLLVISSSYNEQFF
TRBV2	CAGSEGREADTQYF
TRBV10-3	CAISGSMGGYEQYF
TRBV12-3/TRBV12-4	CASTSDREEIEKLFF
TRBV6-5	CASSDRINYEQYF
TRBV6-6	CASSYWGRRGYTF
TRBV4-1	CASSQGFPNTEAFF
TRBV12-3/TRBV12-4	CASSLRQDPGETQYF
TRBV7-8	CASSHYWLRDGVHEQFF
TRBV12-3/TRBV12-4	CASSHREETQYF
TRBV20-1	CSAVYPIRADTQYF
TRBV12-3/TRBV12-4	CASSLRVYNEQFF
TRBV10-3	CAISGLAAYYEQYF
TRBV29-1	CSVAGTSGSQDTGELFF
TRBV27	CASSPKAASNQPQHF
TRBV12-3/TRBV12-4	CASSSTAGNQETRYF
TRBV13	CASSHRGGNYGYTF
TRBV14	CASSQGSPRNYGYTF